This T cell receptor beta chain was captured in a study of control samples from healthy donors and cancer patients. This clone was found once. Other DNA sequences in the same sample also yield this CDR3. Generated by immunoSEQ multiplex PCR, the TCRdb table keeps only in-frame clones and is missing some. The table lists around 200,000 clones, 80% to 95% of them singletons, with roughly 1.5% in the top ten. The CDR3 loop spans 14 amino acids. CDR1 SGHRS and CDR2 YFSETQ come from the germline V gene. Trimming removed 4 bases at V and 12 bases at J, with 20 bases between. The chain has TRBV5-1 and TRBJ2-1; a weak D match, TRBD2 (6 bases). Sequenced input: blood. The clonotype was recovered from a man in his late teens or twenties in good health. The CDR3 DNA reads as TGCGCCAGCAGCCTAATGACCGGGGACGGGGGGCAGTTCTTC. Its protein is CASSLMTGDGGQFF.